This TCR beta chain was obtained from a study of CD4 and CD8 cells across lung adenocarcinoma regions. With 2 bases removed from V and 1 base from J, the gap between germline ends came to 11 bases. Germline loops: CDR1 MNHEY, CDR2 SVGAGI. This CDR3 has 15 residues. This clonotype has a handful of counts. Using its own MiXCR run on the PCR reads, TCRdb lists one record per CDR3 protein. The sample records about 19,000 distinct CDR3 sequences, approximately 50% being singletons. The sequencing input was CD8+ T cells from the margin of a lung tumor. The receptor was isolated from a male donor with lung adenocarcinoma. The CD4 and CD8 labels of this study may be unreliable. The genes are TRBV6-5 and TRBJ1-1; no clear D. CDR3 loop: CASSYGWEGNTEAFF. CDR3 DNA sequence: TGTGCCAGCAGTTACGGTTGGGAGGGGAACACTGAAGCTTTCTTT.